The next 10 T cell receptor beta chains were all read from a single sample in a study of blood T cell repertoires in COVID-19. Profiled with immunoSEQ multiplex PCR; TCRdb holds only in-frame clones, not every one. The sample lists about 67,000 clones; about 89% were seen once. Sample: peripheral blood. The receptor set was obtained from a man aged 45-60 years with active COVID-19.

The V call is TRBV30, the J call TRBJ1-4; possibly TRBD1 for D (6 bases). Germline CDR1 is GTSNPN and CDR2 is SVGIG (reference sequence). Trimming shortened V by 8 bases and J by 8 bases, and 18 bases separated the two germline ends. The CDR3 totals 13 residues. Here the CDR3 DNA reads TGTGCCGGGCAACCAGGGGATAGCGAAAAACTGTTTTTT. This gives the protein CAGQPGDSEKLFF.

In DNA form, the CDR3 reads TGTGCCAGCAGCACATTAGGGGGGACAGCCGAAAAACTGTTTTTT. It codes for CASSTLGGTAEKLFF. The rearrangement joins TRBV5-6 to TRBJ1-4; 7 nucleotides align to TRBD1. CDR1 and CDR2 from the germline V gene are SGHDT and YYEEEE. The CDR3 has 15 amino acids. V trimming: 4 bases; J trimming: 8 bases; junction bases outside the gene matches: 11.

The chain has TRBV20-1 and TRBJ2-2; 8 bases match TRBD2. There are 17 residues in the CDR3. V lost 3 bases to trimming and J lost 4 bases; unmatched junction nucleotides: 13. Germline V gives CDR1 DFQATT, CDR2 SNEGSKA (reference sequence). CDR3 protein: CSASSASGRGGTGELFF. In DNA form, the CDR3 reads TGCAGTGCTAGTTCGGCTAGCGGCCGGGGGGGCACCGGGGAGCTGTTTTTT.

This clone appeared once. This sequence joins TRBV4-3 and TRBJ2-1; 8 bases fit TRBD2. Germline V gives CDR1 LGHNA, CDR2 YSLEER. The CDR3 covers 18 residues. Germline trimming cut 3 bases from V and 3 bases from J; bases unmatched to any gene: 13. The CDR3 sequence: CASSHEPPSTSDYNEQFF. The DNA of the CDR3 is TGCGCCAGCAGCCATGAGCCCCCGTCGACTAGCGACTACAATGAGCAGTTCTTC.

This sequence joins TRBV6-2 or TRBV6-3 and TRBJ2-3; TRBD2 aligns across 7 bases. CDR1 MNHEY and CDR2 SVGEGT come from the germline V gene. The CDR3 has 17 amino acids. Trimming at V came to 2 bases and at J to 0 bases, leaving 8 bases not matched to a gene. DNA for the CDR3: TGTGCCAGCAGTTACCGCGGGGACTACCTTAGCACAGATACGCAGTATTTT. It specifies CASSYRGDYLSTDTQYF.

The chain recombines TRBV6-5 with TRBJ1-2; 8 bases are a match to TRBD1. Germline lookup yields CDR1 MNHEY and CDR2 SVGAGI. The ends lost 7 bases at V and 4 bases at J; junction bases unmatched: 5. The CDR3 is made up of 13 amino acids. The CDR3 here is CASTRDRGYGYTF. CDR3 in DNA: TGTGCCAGCACCCGAGACAGGGGCTATGGCTACACCTTC.

The CDR3 DNA reads as TGTGCCAGCAGTTTCGACAGGGGGTCTTGGGAGCAGTACTTC. This encodes CASSFDRGSWEQYF. The chain recombines TRBV28 with TRBJ2-7, with 9 positions matching TRBD1. This CDR3 contains 14 residues. Germline V lookup: CDR1 MDHEN, CDR2 SYDVKM. V dropped 3 bases and J dropped 7; count of bases not matched to a gene: 7.

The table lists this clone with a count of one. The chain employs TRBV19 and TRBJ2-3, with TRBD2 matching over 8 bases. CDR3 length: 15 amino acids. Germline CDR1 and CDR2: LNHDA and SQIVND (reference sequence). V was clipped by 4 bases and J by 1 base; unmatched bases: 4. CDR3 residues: CASSKRREGTDTQYF. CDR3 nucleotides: TGTGCCAGTAGTAAGAGGCGGGAGGGCACAGATACGCAGTATTTT.

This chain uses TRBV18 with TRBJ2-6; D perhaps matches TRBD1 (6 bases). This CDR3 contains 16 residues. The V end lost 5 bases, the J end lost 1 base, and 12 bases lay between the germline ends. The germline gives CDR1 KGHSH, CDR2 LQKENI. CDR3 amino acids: CASSILGQSGANVLTF. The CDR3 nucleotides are TGTGCCAGCTCAATCTTAGGACAGTCTGGGGCCAACGTCCTGACTTTC.

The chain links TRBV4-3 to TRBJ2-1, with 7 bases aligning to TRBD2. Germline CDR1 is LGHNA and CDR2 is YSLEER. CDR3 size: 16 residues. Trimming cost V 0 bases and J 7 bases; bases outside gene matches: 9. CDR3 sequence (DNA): TGCGCCAGCAGCCAAGATAGGGCGGGAGCTGGAAATGAGCAGTTCTTC. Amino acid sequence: CASSQDRAGAGNEQFF.